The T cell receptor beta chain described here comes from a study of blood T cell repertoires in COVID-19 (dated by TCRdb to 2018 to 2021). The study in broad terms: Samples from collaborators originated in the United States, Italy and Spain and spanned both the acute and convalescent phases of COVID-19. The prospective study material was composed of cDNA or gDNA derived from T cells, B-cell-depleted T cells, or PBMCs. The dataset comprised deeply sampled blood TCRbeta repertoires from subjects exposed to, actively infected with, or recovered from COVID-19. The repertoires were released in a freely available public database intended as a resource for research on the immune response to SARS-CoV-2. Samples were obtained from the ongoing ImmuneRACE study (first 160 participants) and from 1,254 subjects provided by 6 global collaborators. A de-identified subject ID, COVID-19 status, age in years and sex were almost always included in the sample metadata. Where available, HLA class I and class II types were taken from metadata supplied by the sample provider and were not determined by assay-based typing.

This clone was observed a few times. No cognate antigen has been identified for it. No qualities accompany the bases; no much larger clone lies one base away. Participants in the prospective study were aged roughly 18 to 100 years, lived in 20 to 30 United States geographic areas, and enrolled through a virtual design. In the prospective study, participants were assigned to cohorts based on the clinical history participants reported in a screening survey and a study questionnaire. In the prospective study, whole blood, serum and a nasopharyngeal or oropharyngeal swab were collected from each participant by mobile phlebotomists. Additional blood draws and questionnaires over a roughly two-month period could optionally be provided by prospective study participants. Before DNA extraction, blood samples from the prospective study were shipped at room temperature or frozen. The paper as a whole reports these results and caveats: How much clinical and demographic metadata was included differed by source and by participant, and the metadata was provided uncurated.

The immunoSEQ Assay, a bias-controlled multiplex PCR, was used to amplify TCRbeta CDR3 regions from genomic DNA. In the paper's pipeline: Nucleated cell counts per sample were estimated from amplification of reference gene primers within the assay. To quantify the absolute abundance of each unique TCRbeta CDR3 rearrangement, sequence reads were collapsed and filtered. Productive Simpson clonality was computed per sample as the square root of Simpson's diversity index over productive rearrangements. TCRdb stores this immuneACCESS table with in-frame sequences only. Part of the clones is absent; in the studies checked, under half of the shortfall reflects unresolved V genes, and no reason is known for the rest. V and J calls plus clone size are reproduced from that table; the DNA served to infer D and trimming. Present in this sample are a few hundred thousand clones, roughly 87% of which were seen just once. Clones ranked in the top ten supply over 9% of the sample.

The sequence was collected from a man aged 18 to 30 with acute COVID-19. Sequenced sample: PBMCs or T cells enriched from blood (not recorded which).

Read as DNA, the sequence is TGTGCCAGCAGCTTAGTCTTCGCAGGGGAGTTCCAAGAGACCCAGTACTTC. Its translation reads: CASSLVFAGEFQETQYF. Recombination connected TRBV11-2 to TRBJ2-5; possibly the D gene is TRBD1, per 6 matching bases. CDR1 and CDR2, looked up from the germline V gene, are SGHAT and FQNNGV. V is clipped by 1 base and J by 1 base, and the sequence between their germline boundaries is 16 bases long. Including the terminal cysteine and phenylalanine, the CDR3 comprises 17 residues. Just the 51-base CDR3 DNA is kept, in frame starting at base 1.